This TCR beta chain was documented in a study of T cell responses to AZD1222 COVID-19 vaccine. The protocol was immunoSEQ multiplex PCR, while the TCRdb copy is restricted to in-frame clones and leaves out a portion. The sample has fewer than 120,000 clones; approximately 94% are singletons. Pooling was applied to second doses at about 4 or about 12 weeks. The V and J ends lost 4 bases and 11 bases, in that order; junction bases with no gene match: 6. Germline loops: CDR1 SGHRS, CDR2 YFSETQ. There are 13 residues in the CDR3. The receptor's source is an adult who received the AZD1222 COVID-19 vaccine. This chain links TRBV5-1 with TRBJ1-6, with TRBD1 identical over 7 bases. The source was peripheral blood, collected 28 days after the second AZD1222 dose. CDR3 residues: CASSGQGDAPLHF. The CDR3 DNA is TGCGCCAGCAGCGGGCAGGGGGACGCACCCCTCCACTTT.